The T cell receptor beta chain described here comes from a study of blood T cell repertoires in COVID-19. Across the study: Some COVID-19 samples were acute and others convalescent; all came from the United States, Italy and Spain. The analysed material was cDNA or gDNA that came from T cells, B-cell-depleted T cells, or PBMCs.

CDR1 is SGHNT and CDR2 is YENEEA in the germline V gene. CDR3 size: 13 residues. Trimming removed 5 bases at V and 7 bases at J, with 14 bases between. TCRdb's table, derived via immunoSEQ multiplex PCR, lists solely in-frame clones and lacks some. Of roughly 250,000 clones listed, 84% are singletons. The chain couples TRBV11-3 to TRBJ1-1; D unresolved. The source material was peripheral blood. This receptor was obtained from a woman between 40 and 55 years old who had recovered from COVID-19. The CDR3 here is CASSPGGQLEAFF. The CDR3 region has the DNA TGTGCCAGCAGCCCCGGTGGGCAGCTTGAAGCTTTCTTT.